This record concerns one T cell receptor (beta chain) sequence. The data were produced by immunoSEQ multiplex PCR, yet TCRdb's version contains in-frame clones alone and is incomplete. The sample shows roughly 100,000 clones, 86% of them seen only once. Germline V CDR1 and CDR2: MGHRA, YSYEKL. The CDR3 runs to 14 residues. The V segment lost 3 bases and the J segment 6 bases; nucleotides outside the gene matches: 3. The sample is drawn from a study of blood T cell repertoires in COVID-19. About the research overall: Spain, Italy and the United States supplied samples that represented acute and convalescent COVID-19.

The source is a human donor in a cohort sampled during active COVID-19. The V call is TRBV4-1, the J call TRBJ2-3; 10 bases fit TRBD2. The specimen was peripheral blood. CDR3 in DNA: TGCGCCAGCAGCCAGCTAGCGGGAGCGGATACGCAGTATTTT. It yields the protein CASSQLAGADTQYF.